The 9 T cell receptor beta chains listed next were all sequenced from one sample in a study of blood T cells in healthy people across ages. A second PCR of about 7 to 11 cycles used a sample-barcoded 5' primer and a J-beta primer mix. TCRdb itself ran the 5' RACE reads through MiXCR, one entry per CDR3 protein. This table has hundreds of thousands of distinct CDR3 sequences, about 30% appearing once. Input material: blood. The source of these receptors is a woman of 80 years or more in good health.

The chain combines TRBV28 with TRBJ1-4; D is ambiguous. The CDR3 has 15 amino acids. CDR1 and CDR2 (germline): MDHEN, SYDVKM. V lost 3 bases to trimming and J lost 0 bases, with 8 bases between them. The DNA of the CDR3 is TGTGCCAGCAGTTTCGGGGATGCAACTAATGAAAAACTGTTTTTT. Its translation is CASSFGDATNEKLFF.

This clonotype was recorded at least ten times. This sequence joins TRBV10-3 and TRBJ2-7; TRBD1 matches 8 bases. J lost 3 bases, V lost 3 bases, and 10 bases had no gene match. This CDR3 has 16 amino acids. Germline V CDR1 and CDR2: ENHRY, SYGVKD. CDR3 nucleotide sequence: TGTGCCATCAGTGATAAGGTCCAGGGGGCTAACTACGAGCAGTACTTC. Its protein product is CAISDKVQGANYEQYF.

Turning to this clonotype: A much larger clone lies one base from this, so it may be a read error. This chain joins TRBV12-3 or TRBV12-4 and TRBJ1-5; TRBD1 matches 9 bases. The CDR3 length is 16 residues. The V segment lost 4 bases and the J segment 5 bases; nucleotides outside the gene matches: 9. CDR3 loop: CASSSRTGVGDQPQHF. CDR3 coding DNA: TGTGCCAGCAGTTCGCGGACAGGGGTGGGCGATCAGCCCCAGCATTTT.

This clonotype was observed a handful of times. The chain has TRBV12-3 or TRBV12-4 and TRBJ1-1; 7 bases fit TRBD1. With 6 bases clipped from V and 2 bases from J, the junction kept 9 bases outside the gene matches. The CDR3 is 15 residues long. The CDR3 reads CASRPPRGGNTEAFF. CDR3 nucleotide sequence: TGTGCCAGCAGACCACCCAGGGGGGGAAACACTGAAGCTTTCTTT.

Of note for this clonotype: With a much larger clone just one base away, this may be a read error. The CDR3 nucleotides read TGCAGTACGGCATCACCAATTTACAATGAGCAGTTCTTC. It encodes CSTASPIYNEQFF. The gene calls are TRBV29-1 and TRBJ2-1, with D uncertain. The CDR3 is 13 amino acids. Germline V gene data show CDR1 as SQVTM and CDR2 as ANQGSEA.

This clonotype was recorded a few times. The chain employs TRBV20-1 and TRBJ2-7; TRBD1 is a possible D gene (5 bases). In germline, CDR1 is DFQATT, CDR2 SNEGSKA (reference sequence). Trimming removed 0 bases at V and 5 bases at J, with 14 bases between. The CDR3 extends over 14 amino acids. The CDR3 is CSARDPRGWDEQYF. CDR3 nucleotides: TGCAGTGCTAGAGATCCAAGGGGCTGGGACGAGCAGTACTTC.

This clonotype was observed a few times. The chain couples TRBV20-1 to TRBJ2-7; D is ambiguous. Germline loops: CDR1 DFQATT, CDR2 SNEGSKA (reference sequence). CDR3 size: 16 residues. V gave up 3 bases and J gave up 0 bases, with 18 bases separating them. The CDR3 nucleotides are TGCAGTGCTAGCACACCCCTTTCTTTAAGCTCCTACGAGCAGTACTTC. This gives the protein CSASTPLSLSSYEQYF.

With respect to this clonotype: A single base separates this from a much larger clone, so it may be a read error. The chain employs TRBV7-2 and TRBJ2-1; D could derive from TRBD1 or TRBD2 (5 bases each). Trimming removed 3 bases at V and 5 bases at J, with 14 bases between. The CDR3 length is 15 residues. CDR1 and CDR2 from the germline V gene are SGHTA and FQGNSA. The CDR3 spells CASSLDRGRNNEQFF. Written as DNA, the CDR3 is TGTGCCAGCAGCTTGGATCGGGGCCGAAACAATGAGCAGTTCTTC.

In its sample, this clonotype was seen a few times. The chain links TRBV7-6 to TRBJ1-1, with D possibly matching TRBD1 (6 bases). The CDR3 spans 16 residues. Between the trimmed V and J ends, which lost 5 bases and 0 bases, there was a span of 16 bases. Germline CDR1 and CDR2: SGHVS and FNYEAQ. CDR3 loop: CASSQQGFGMNTEAFF. CDR3 coding DNA: TGTGCCAGCAGCCAACAGGGATTTGGGATGAACACTGAAGCTTTCTTT.